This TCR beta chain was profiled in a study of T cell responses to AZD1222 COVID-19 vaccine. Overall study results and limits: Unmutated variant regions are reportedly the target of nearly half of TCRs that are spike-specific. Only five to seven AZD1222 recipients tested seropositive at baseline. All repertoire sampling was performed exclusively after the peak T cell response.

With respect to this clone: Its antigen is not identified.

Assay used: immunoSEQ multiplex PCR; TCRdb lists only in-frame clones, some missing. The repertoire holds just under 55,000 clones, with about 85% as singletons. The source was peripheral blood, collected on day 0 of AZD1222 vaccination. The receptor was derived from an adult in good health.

The CDR3 sequence: CASSHETGLSYEQYF. DNA of the CDR3: TGCGCCAGCAGCCATGAGACAGGACTCTCCTACGAGCAGTACTTC. This chain joins TRBV4-3 and TRBJ2-7, with D maybe TRBD1 (6 bases). CDR1 LGHNA and CDR2 YSLEER come from the germline V gene. The V and J ends lost 3 bases and 0 bases respectively, with 12 bases between them. The CDR3 runs 15 residues.